The 15 T cell receptor beta chains below all came from one sample that was sequenced in a study of CD8 T cells in acute hepatitis C reinfection. Time point of the sample: naive CD8 control sorted from an acute-time-point sample. Sequencing used immunoSEQ multiplex PCR; TCRdb keeps in-frame clones, though not all of them. In the table there are 30,000 to 45,000 clones, approximately 83% of which are singletons. Sample: naive CD8+ T cells from PBMCs. These TCRs come from a woman aged 18-29 years who spontaneously cleared hepatitis C infection.

This clone was counted a single time. This rearrangement joins TRBV5-1 to TRBJ2-7; 12 nucleotides agree with TRBD1. V shed 3 bases, J shed 2 bases, and the junction held 12 bases outside the gene matches. The germline CDR1 and CDR2 sequences are SGHRS and YFSETQ. The CDR3 is made up of 18 amino acids. The CDR3 region has the DNA TGCGCCAGCAGCTCAACCACGGGACAGGGGGCTTATACCTACGAGCAGTACTTC. This sequence encodes CASSSTTGQGAYTYEQYF.

V gene TRBV11-3 combines with J gene TRBJ2-3; D may be TRBD2 (6 bases). V was shortened by 5 bases and J by 1 base, with 13 bases between the two germline ends. Germline CDR1 SGHNT, CDR2 YENEEA. The CDR3 has 15 residues. The CDR3 coding sequence is TGTGCCAGCAGCCATGGGGGGAGTGGCACAGATACGCAGTATTTT. Translation: CASSHGGSGTDTQYF.

This clone was counted a few times. The CDR3 sequence is CASSEKLSEAFF. DNA of the CDR3: TGTGCCAGCAGCGAAAAATTGTCTGAAGCTTTCTTT. The chain links TRBV7-9 to TRBJ1-1, with no clear D. The V gene lost 5 bases and the J gene lost 6 bases, with 10 bases spanning the gap. The germline V gene has CDR1 SEHNR and CDR2 FQNEAQ (reference sequence). CDR3 length equals 12 residues.

The V and J genes are TRBV9 and TRBJ2-1; D possibly corresponds to TRBD1 (5 bases). CDR1 SGDLS and CDR2 YYNGEE come from the germline V gene. This CDR3 has 14 amino acids. Trimming took 6 bases from V and 10 from J, leaving 20 bases between them. The CDR3 region is CASTPEGVELEQFF. For the CDR3, the DNA is TGTGCCAGCACCCCCGAAGGGGTGGAGCTCGAGCAGTTCTTC.

DNA of the CDR3: TGTGCCAGCAGCGGTGGCAGATACTTGAACACTGAAGCTTTCTTT. Amino acids: CASSGGRYLNTEAFF. V gene TRBV6-6 combines with J gene TRBJ1-1; D is unresolved. The CDR3 consists of 15 residues. Germline CDR1 and CDR2: MNHNY and SVGAGI (reference sequence). Trimming cost V 6 bases and J 0 bases, with 14 bases left between them.

V and J are TRBV11-2 and TRBJ2-3, with D uncertain. The CDR3 has 13 amino acids. CDR1 and CDR2 from the germline V gene are SGHAT and FQNNGV. Trimming removed 5 bases at V and 5 bases at J, with 11 bases between. The CDR3 sequence: CASSLWVGDTQYF. The CDR3 DNA follows: TGTGCCAGCAGCCTTTGGGTTGGAGATACGCAGTATTTT.

The genes are TRBV13 and TRBJ2-7, with TRBD2 as a possible D gene (7 bases). Deletions cut 2 bases from V and 5 bases from J, with 16 bases between. The CDR3 totals 15 residues. Germline loops: CDR1 PRHDT, CDR2 FYEKMQ (reference sequence). DNA for the CDR3: TGTGCCAGCAGCTTATCGGGGGGCCCAGTGAACGAGCAGTACTTC. This translates into CASSLSGGPVNEQYF.

This chain uses TRBV21-1 with TRBJ1-2; the listed D gene, TRBD1, was not tested against the DNA. TRBV21-1 is recorded as a pseudogene. The CDR3 sequence is 12 residues long. The CDR3 spells CASSLAPYGYTF. As DNA, the CDR3 is TGTGCCAGCAGCCTGGCCCCCTATGGCTACACCTTC.

This chain uses TRBV2 with TRBJ2-1; no reliable D call. The germline V gene encodes CDR1 SNHLY and CDR2 FYNNEI. Trimming cost V 7 bases and J 12 bases, with 10 bases left between them. The CDR3 is 10 amino acids. CDR3 nucleotides: TGTGCCAGCATGTACAGCCGGCAGTTCTTC. Translation: CASMYSRQFF.

The chain combines TRBV12-5 with TRBJ1-4; D perhaps matches TRBD1 (6 bases). V was cut by 3 bases and J by 0 bases, with 17 bases left in between. The CDR3 extends over 18 amino acids. Germline-derived CDR1 and CDR2 are LGHNT and FRNRAP. This chain's CDR3 is CASGFSTSGQATNEKLFF. The CDR3 region has the DNA TGTGCTAGTGGTTTCTCCACTTCGGGACAAGCAACTAATGAAAAACTGTTTTTT. Full variable domain (remainder filled in from reference TRBV12-5 and TRBJ1-4): DARVTQTPRHKVTEMGQEVTMRCQPILGHNTVFWYRQTMMQGLELLAYFRNRAPLDDSGMPKDRFSAEMPDATLATLKIQPSEPRDSAVYFCASGFSTSGQATNEKLFFGSGTQLSVL.

Details on this clone: In the same sample, other DNA sequences code for this CDR3. The chain couples TRBV15 to TRBJ2-7; TRBD1 is a possible D gene (6 bases). The V and J ends lost 8 bases and 6 bases respectively, with 20 bases between them. CDR3 size: 14 residues. Germline CDR1 reads LNHNV; CDR2 reads YYDKDF (reference sequence). CDR3 in amino acids: CATAETGSSGEQYF. Written as DNA, the CDR3 is TGTGCCACCGCCGAGACAGGATCCTCGGGCGAGCAGTACTTC.

This clone was seen a single time. The V call is TRBV2, the J call TRBJ1-4; D is ambiguous. V was shortened by 1 base and J by 8 bases, with 14 bases between the two germline ends. The germline gives CDR1 SNHLY, CDR2 FYNNEI. The CDR3 contains 15 residues. CDR3 region: CASSEGWGLYEKLFF. The CDR3 bases are TGTGCCAGCAGTGAAGGATGGGGTTTGTACGAAAAACTGTTTTTT.

The rearrangement joins TRBV15 to TRBJ2-3, with 9 bases aligning to TRBD2. CDR1 is LNHNV and CDR2 is YYDKDF in the germline V gene (reference sequence). Trimming at V came to 1 base and at J to 4 bases, leaving 9 bases not matched to a gene. This CDR3 has 17 residues. CDR3 nucleotides: TGTGCCACCAGCAGAGTGGCGCGGGAGGGCCCCCCAGATACGCAGTATTTT. Protein product: CATSRVAREGPPDTQYF.

This clone was detected once. The V and J genes are TRBV7-6 and TRBJ2-2; TRBD2 aligns across 12 bases. CDR3 size: 17 residues. The V segment lost 2 bases and the J segment 4 bases; nucleotides outside the gene matches: 5. CDR1 SGHVS and CDR2 FNYEAQ come from the germline V gene. This CDR3 is CASSLLAGGPGTGELFF. CDR3 bases: TGTGCCAGCAGCTTACTAGCGGGAGGGCCGGGCACCGGGGAGCTGTTTTTT.

The genes are TRBV5-6 and TRBJ2-3; 8 bases fit TRBD2. Trimming took 6 bases from V and 7 from J; bases not matched to a gene: 4. The CDR3 loop spans 12 amino acids. CDR1 is SGHDT, CDR2 YYEEEE, per germline. The CDR3 DNA reads TGTGCCAGCAACCGGGAGGGTTATACGCAGTATTTT. Protein sequence: CASNREGYTQYF.